This T cell receptor (beta chain) was sequenced during a study of CD8 T cells in ankylosing spondylitis. Broader study findings: Disease-linked clones were reportedly significantly enriched in matched ankylosing spondylitis synovial fluid. Seven or eight highly homologous variants formed a TCR beta motif that appeared characteristic of ankylosing spondylitis blood. Some of these motif variants have turned up before, in reports on reactive arthritis synovial fluid and blood.

V lost 6 bases to trimming and J lost 0 bases; unmatched junction nucleotides: 10. The CDR3 loop spans 16 amino acids. The V gene's germline CDR1 is MGHRA and CDR2 YSYEKL. As the method for making TCR beta libraries, quantitative 5'-RACE with molecular barcodes was used. TCRdb re-called the 5' RACE reads with MiXCR, one entry per CDR3 protein. This sample carries under 950,000 distinct CDR3 sequences, around 20% of them seen once, and the ten largest clones take 15% to 20%. This clonotype was observed a handful of times. The antigen is unknown. The sequencing input was blood, either unsorted or a sorted T cell fraction (not recorded which). This TCR was recovered from a male donor with ankylosing spondylitis. The chain links TRBV4-1 to TRBJ2-7; 8 positions match TRBD2. The CDR3, as DNA: TGCGCCAGCAGACCCGGGGGGGAGCGGGGCTCCTACGAGCAGTACTTC. It specifies CASRPGGERGSYEQYF.